A selection of T cell receptor beta chains follows, all from one sample in a study of shared clonotypes between healthy human individuals. Sequenced by immunoSEQ multiplex PCR; TCRdb stores in-frame clones only, minus some. The data contain about half a million clones, over 70% of them seen just once; the ten biggest clones take up about 12%. Sequencing was done on a sample of PBMCs. These receptors were taken from a woman in her 40s in good health. Some clones in this sample may be carry-over from other donors' samples. The CDR3 runs from the conserved cysteine through the conserved F or W. The D gene is left open where the match is weak. Not every row has a clone size; where given, it reads once, few, many or a size class.

>TRBV4-3|-|-|TRBJ2-7|15
TGCGCCAGCAGCCAAGATGGGGGGACAGCGTACGAGCAGTACTTC
CASSQDGGTAYEQYF
>TRBV29-1|-|-|TRBJ2-2|15
TGCAGCGTAAATCCTACAGGGATGGGCACCGGGGAGCTGTTTTTT
CSVNPTGMGTGELFF
>TRBV19|TRBD2|-|TRBJ2-3|15
TGTGCCAGTAGTCGGACTAGCGGGGGCACAGATACGCAGTATTTT
CASSRTSGGTDTQYF
>TRBV11-2|-|few|TRBJ1-4|15
TGTGCCAGCAGCTTAGATCCAGGGGCTTGGGAAAAACTGTTTTTT
CASSLDPGAWEKLFF
>TRBV11-2|TRBD1|-|TRBJ1-2|14
TGTGCCAGCAGCCCCGACAGGGCAAACTATGGCTACACCTTC
CASSPDRANYGYTF
>TRBV28|-|-|TRBJ2-7|11
TGTGCCAGCAGTTTAAGGGTCGAGCAGTACTTC
CASSLRVEQYF
>TRBV5-1|-|-|TRBJ1-1|14
TGCGCCAGCAGCCCCTCGGGAGTGGGCACTGAAGCTTTCTTT
CASSPSGVGTEAFF
>TRBV9|TRBD1|-|TRBJ2-7|16
TGTGCCAGCAGCACCCAGCGGGACAGGGGGCCCCACGAGCAGTACTTC
CASSTQRDRGPHEQYF
>TRBV7-2|-|-|TRBJ2-3|13
TGTGCCAGCAGCTTAAGGAGGGGTGATACGCAGTATTTT
CASSLRRGDTQYF
>TRBV9|-|-|TRBJ2-5|15
TGTGCCAGCAGCGCAACCGCCCGGTACCAAGAGACCCAGTACTTC
CASSATARYQETQYF
>TRBV27|-|-|TRBJ2-7|12
TGTGCCAGCAGGACGGGGCCCTACGAGCAGTACTTC
CASRTGPYEQYF
>TRBV30|TRBD1|-|TRBJ2-7|16
TGTGCCTGGAGTTTTAGGACAGGGACTTTCTCCTACGAGCAGTACTTC
CAWSFRTGTFSYEQYF
>TRBV4-3|-|-|TRBJ2-2|13
TGCGCCAGCAGCCCGAATGTCAGAAGGGAGCTGTTTTTT
CASSPNVRRELFF
>TRBV9|TRBD2|-|TRBJ2-1|17
TGTGCCAGCAGCGTAGCTGACGGGAGGGCCTCGGGAAATGAGCAGTTCTTC
CASSVADGRASGNEQFF
>TRBV5-4|TRBD2|-|TRBJ2-1|15
TGTGCCATCTCCCCTGGGCTAGCGGATTCGGCTGAGCAGTTCTTC
CAISPGLADSAEQFF
>TRBV28|-|many|TRBJ2-7|14
TGTGCCAGCAGTTTACTAACGGGCGCCTACGAGCAGTACTTC
CASSLLTGAYEQYF
>TRBV5-1|TRBD1|-|TRBJ2-6|15
TGCGCCAGCAGTTGGGACAGCTCTGGGGCCAACGTCCTGACTTTC
CASSWDSSGANVLTF
>TRBV11-2|-|many|TRBJ1-1|14
TGTGCCAGCAGCCAGCGAATTACAGGGACTGAAGCTTTCTTT
CASSQRITGTEAFF
>TRBV9|TRBD2|once|TRBJ2-1|21
TGTGCCAGCAGCGTAGCGGGCCGGGGACTAGCGGATAGGAGCTCCTACAATGAGCAGTTCTTC
CASSVAGRGLADRSSYNEQFF
>TRBV9|TRBD2|-|TRBJ2-3|15
TGTGCCAGCAGCGTCTTTGGGGACTACACAGATACGCAGTATTTT
CASSVFGDYTDTQYF
>TRBV2|TRBD2|once|TRBJ2-7|17
TGTGCCAGCAGTGGGGGGACTAGCGGGATTACTTCAGGCGAGCAGTACTTC
CASSGGTSGITSGEQYF
>TRBV9|TRBD2|-|TRBJ2-7|13
TGTGCCAGCAGCCCAGCGGGGGTCGACGAGCAGTACTTC
CASSPAGVDEQYF
>TRBV29-1|-|-|TRBJ2-5|11
TGCAGCGGGAGGACCGGGGAGACCCAGTACTTC
CSGRTGETQYF
>TRBV28|TRBD1|-|TRBJ1-2|13
TGTGCCACCGCGGACAGGTCCTTCTATGGCTACACCTTC
CATADRSFYGYTF
>TRBV5-1|TRBD1|-|TRBJ1-1|18
TGCGCCAGCAGCTTGCGTTCACTCCGGGACAGCCATAACACTGAAGCTTTCTTT
CASSLRSLRDSHNTEAFF
>TRBV2|TRBD2|-|TRBJ2-2|20
TGTGCCAGCCTTTACCCGGGACAGGGAACTAGCGGGAGGAACACCGGGGAGCTGTTTTTT
CASLYPGQGTSGRNTGELFF
>TRBV7-9|-|many|TRBJ2-4|14
TGTGCCAGCAGCTTAGGGACGGCAAAAAACATTCAGTACTTC
CASSLGTAKNIQYF
>TRBV5-1|-|-|TRBJ2-7|15
TGCGCCAGCAGCTTGGGGGCAGGGGTCTACTACGAGCAGTACTTC
CASSLGAGVYYEQYF
>TRBV5-1|-|-|TRBJ1-2|13
TGCGCCAGCAGCTTGGGCGGAAGCTATGGCTACACCTTC
CASSLGGSYGYTF
>TRBV28|-|-|TRBJ2-7|12
TGTGCCAGCAGTTTGGGACCCCGGGAGCAGTACTTC
CASSLGPREQYF
>TRBV6-4|TRBD2|-|TRBJ2-1|16
TGTGCCAGCAGTGACTCCGGGACTAGCGGGAGTAATGAGCAGTTCTTC
CASSDSGTSGSNEQFF
>TRBV7-2|-|-|TRBJ2-5|12
TGTGCCAGCAGCGAAACACGGGAGACCCAGTACTTC
CASSETRETQYF
>TRBV5-4|-|many|TRBJ1-2|15
TGTGCCAGCAGCATCGGGACAAACACTAACTATGGCTACACCTTC
CASSIGTNTNYGYTF
>TRBV5-4|TRBD1|few|TRBJ1-2|15
TGTGCCAGCAGAGCCATCGGGACAGGGGGCGTCGGCTACACCTTC
CASRAIGTGGVGYTF
>TRBV7-9|-|-|TRBJ1-1|13
TGTGCCAGCAGCTTGAGTTGGGACACTGAAGCTTTCTTT
CASSLSWDTEAFF
>TRBV18|TRBD2|-|TRBJ2-5|16
TGTGCCAGCGCACCATACAGCGGGAGGCCCCAAGAGACCCAGTACTTC
CASAPYSGRPQETQYF
>TRBV19|-|once|TRBJ2-3|16
TGTGCCAGTAGGACTCACGGGGGTTTGGTAACAGATACGCAGTATTTT
CASRTHGGLVTDTQYF
>TRBV28|-|-|TRBJ1-2|16
TGTGCCAGCAGCCTAAGGGTTTACCGAGCTAACTATGGCTACACCTTC
CASSLRVYRANYGYTF
>TRBV5-1|-|once|TRBJ1-4|14
TGCGCCAGCAGTCTGGGCAGCCCTGGGGAAAAACTGTTTTTT
CASSLGSPGEKLFF
>TRBV10-3|-|-|TRBJ2-7|13
TGTGCCATCAGTGGTTCCTCGAACGGCGAGCAGTACTTC
CAISGSSNGEQYF
>TRBV11-2|-|-|TRBJ2-3|15
TGTGCCAGCAGCTACCGAATACCTAGCACAGATACGCAGTATTTT
CASSYRIPSTDTQYF
>TRBV13|-|-|TRBJ2-7|15
TGTGCCAGCAGACCCTGGGATATAGGTCCCTACGAGCAGTACTTC
CASRPWDIGPYEQYF